This T cell receptor beta chain was sequenced for a study of technical replicates of blood from several donors. Looked up from germline, CDR1 is MNHNS and CDR2 is SASEGT. Trimming removed 0 bases at V and 5 bases at J, with 13 bases between. The CDR3 covers 15 residues. The assay was immunoSEQ multiplex PCR, and TCRdb's table has in-frame clones only and misses some. This sample has approximately 75,000 clones, with roughly 92% found just once. This TCR came from a human donor in good health. Source material: T cells isolated from PBMCs. The chain employs TRBV6-1 and TRBJ1-1; D may be TRBD1 (5 bases). This CDR3 is CASSEAGPGRTEAFF. The CDR3 nucleotides read TGTGCCAGCAGTGAAGCAGGACCAGGGAGGACTGAAGCTTTCTTT.